These T cell receptor beta chains were read from a single sample in a study of response to subunit inactivated influenza vaccine. Using its own MiXCR run on the RT-PCR reads, TCRdb lists one record per CDR3 protein. The sample consists of 500,000 to 550,000 distinct CDR3 sequences, around a quarter of them appearing once. Separately, the same data were catalogued under a study of T cells expressing NK-cell markers.

Sequences were derived from CD4+ T cells sorted from PBMCs, sampled about 13 days after vaccination. The source is a man between 45 and 60 years old who received an inactivated influenza vaccine. Each CDR3 is given with its conserved first and last residue. A D gene is named only where the DNA matches it firmly. A clone size is listed for some rows: how often the clone was seen (once, few, many), or a class if it is expanded.

>.|.|TRBJ1-4|TRBV9
TGTGCCAGCAGCGTAGGGGGAGGGGCGGAAAAACTGTTTTTT
CASSVGGGAEKLFF
>.|TRBD2|TRBJ2-7|TRBV3-1
TGTGCCAGCAGCCCACGAGCGGGAGGGCCGTGGGAGCAGTACTTC
CASSPRAGGPWEQYF
>.|.|TRBJ2-3|TRBV7-2
TGTGCCAGCAGCTTAGCGCATTGGGACATTACGCAGTATTTT
CASSLAHWDITQYF
>few|.|TRBJ2-1|TRBV4-1
TGCGCCAGCAGCCGTCAGGGGGGATACAATGAGCAGTTCTTC
CASSRQGGYNEQFF
>few|TRBD2|TRBJ2-1|TRBV6-2/TRBV6-3
TGTGCCAGCAGTTACCCGAGGGCTAGCGGCGGGGCCGGGTTTGATGAGCAGTTCTTC
CASSYPRASGGAGFDEQFF
>once|.|TRBJ2-1|TRBV6-1
TGTGCCAGCGAGGGTGTTACGGCGCAGTTCTTC
CASEGVTAQFF
>few|TRBD1|TRBJ2-2|TRBV27
TGTGCCAGCAGTTCGTTGGGGACAGGGCAATTTGCCGGGGAGCTGTTTTTT
CASSSLGTGQFAGELFF
>few|.|TRBJ2-1|TRBV6-2/TRBV6-3
TGTGCCAGCAGACAATTACCGGCCAGGGACAATGAGCAGTTCTTC
CASRQLPARDNEQFF
>few|.|TRBJ2-1|TRBV21-1
TGTGCCAGCAGGGTAAAGGTGAGGGTTTTGCGGAGCCGGTACAATGAGCAGTTCTTC
CASRVKVRVLRSRYNEQFF
>.|.|TRBJ1-2|TRBV4-2
TGTGCCAGCAGCCCGGGAGGGTCTACTAACTATGGCTACACCTTC
CASSPGGSTNYGYTF
>.|.|TRBJ1-1|TRBV12-3/TRBV12-4
TGTGCCAGCAGTGAATTCCGGGACCGAGGGACTGAAGCTTTCTTT
CASSEFRDRGTEAFF
>.|.|TRBJ2-5|TRBV24-1
TGTGCCACCAGTGACTCGGAAAGGATGGGAGAGACCCAGTACTTC
CATSDSERMGETQYF
>many|TRBD2|TRBJ2-1|TRBV7-9
TGTGCCAGCAGCTTAAGGCGGGGGAATGAGCAGTTCTTC
CASSLRRGNEQFF
>.|TRBD2|TRBJ2-3|TRBV11-3
TGTGCCAGCAGCAAAGGCGCGGCTAGCGGGTTCACGGATACGCAGTATTTT
CASSKGAASGFTDTQYF
>many|.|TRBJ2-3|TRBV24-1
TGTGCCACCAGTAAGACGGGAAGCACAGATACGCAGTATTTT
CATSKTGSTDTQYF
>few|TRBD2|TRBJ2-1|TRBV19
TGTGCCAGTAGTATGGAGCCGGGAGGGCCCAATGAGCAGTTCTTC
CASSMEPGGPNEQFF
>medium-sized|.|TRBJ2-2|TRBV5-1
TGCGCCAGCAGCTTGGTTGCTACAGGGAGGACCGGGGAGCTGTTTTTT
CASSLVATGRTGELFF
>few|.|TRBJ1-3|TRBV5-1
TGCGCCAGCAGACAACAGGACTCTGGAAACACCATATATTTT
CASRQQDSGNTIYF
>.|TRBD2|TRBJ2-7|TRBV6-2/TRBV6-3
TGTGCCAGCAGTTCGGGTTTCGCGGGAGGAGGTTACGAGCAGTACTTC
CASSSGFAGGGYEQYF
>.|TRBD2|TRBJ2-1|TRBV6-2/TRBV6-3
TGTGCCAGCAGTTATTCCGGGACTAGCGGGGGAAGTTTGGGTGAGCAGTTCTTC
CASSYSGTSGGSLGEQFF
>.|.|TRBJ1-1|TRBV5-1
TGCGCCAGCAGCTTGGGAGGGGCGAAGGCTGAAGCTTTCTTT
CASSLGGAKAEAFF
>.|TRBD2|TRBJ2-5|TRBV15
TGTGCCACCAGCAGAGATTACGGGGGGGAAGAGACCCAGTACTTC
CATSRDYGGEETQYF
>once|TRBD2|TRBJ2-3|TRBV20-1
TGCAGTGCTAGGCCGCTAGCGGGAGCTTTCTCAGATACGCAGTATTTT
CSARPLAGAFSDTQYF
>few|.|TRBJ2-3|TRBV7-6
TGTGCCAGCAGCTTAGAGGCGGGGGCAGGCACAGATACGCAGTATTTT
CASSLEAGAGTDTQYF
>few|.|TRBJ1-1|TRBV5-1
TGCGCCAGCAGCATAAGGGGTAGGGACACTGAAGCTTTCTTT
CASSIRGRDTEAFF
>.|.|TRBJ2-5|TRBV20-1
TGCAGTGCCGCGGGGACAGCCCAAGAGACCCAGTACTTC
CSAAGTAQETQYF
>few|.|TRBJ2-1|TRBV11-2
TGTGCCAGCAGCCCCTCGAGTAGCGTTCAGTTCTTC
CASSPSSSVQFF
>.|.|TRBJ2-1|TRBV6-5
TGTGCCAGCAGTTCCCGCGGGTCGGACAATGAGCAGTTCTTC
CASSSRGSDNEQFF
>.|.|TRBJ1-2|TRBV18
TGTGCCAGCTCACCGTACGGGGAAGCTAACTATGGCTACACCTTC
CASSPYGEANYGYTF
>few|.|TRBJ2-7|TRBV20-1
TGCAGTGCTGGGTCGGGCCCTTTCGAGCAGTACTTC
CSAGSGPFEQYF
>few|.|TRBJ2-3|TRBV20-1
TGCAGTGCAAAGCCCCGACTTTACACAGATACGCAGTATTTT
CSAKPRLYTDTQYF
>few|.|TRBJ2-2|TRBV5-1
TGCGCCAGCAGTAAGTCCCCGGCCTTGGGCACCGGGGAGCTGTTTTTT
CASSKSPALGTGELFF
>.|.|TRBJ2-2|TRBV28
TGTGCCAGCAGTTCCGGGACCGATTACACCGGGGAGCTGTTTTTT
CASSSGTDYTGELFF
>.|.|TRBJ1-5|TRBV5-5
TGTGCCAGCAGCCCAGAGATGGGCAATCAGCCCCAGCATTTT
CASSPEMGNQPQHF
>.|.|TRBJ1-1|TRBV11-2
TGTGCCAGCAGCCTTATAAACACTGAAGCTTTCTTT
CASSLINTEAFF
>few|.|TRBJ2-7|TRBV18
TGTGCCAGCTCCGACCAGGGGCACGAGCAGTACTTC
CASSDQGHEQYF
>.|.|TRBJ2-3|TRBV6-2/TRBV6-3
TGTGCCAGCAGTTCCGGACCTCTCACAGATAAGCAGTATTTT
CASSSGPLTDKQYF
>.|.|TRBJ2-2|TRBV12-3/TRBV12-4
TGTGCCAGCAGCAGCGGTAGGGGCACCGGGGAGCTGTTTTTT
CASSSGRGTGELFF
>.|.|TRBJ2-1|TRBV2
TGTGCCAGCAGTTTCGACGGTGAGCAGTTCTTC
CASSFDGEQFF
>.|.|TRBJ1-5|TRBV7-9
TGTGCCAGCAGCTTATTGGGGGGCCAGCCCCAGCATTTT
CASSLLGGQPQHF
>many|.|TRBJ2-2|TRBV7-2
TGTGCCAGCAGCTGGGGGGGCCCCCGGCCCGGGGAGCTGTTTTTT
CASSWGGPRPGELFF
>few|.|TRBJ2-7|TRBV3-1
TGTGCCAGCAGCCTACAAGGGAGAGAGCAGTACTTC
CASSLQGREQYF
>.|TRBD1|TRBJ1-2|TRBV20-1
TGCAGTGCTAGAGACGGGACAGGGGGCATGGATGGCTACACCTTC
CSARDGTGGMDGYTF